The 17 T cell receptor beta chains listed next were all sequenced from one sample in a study of identical twins (dated by TCRdb to 2016 to 2017). Libraries were built with 5' RACE. Sequencing was performed on an Illumina HiSeq 2000. TCRdb trimmed public reads at Q25 via fastp, called clones via MiXCR and kept in-frame beta chains. Rows matching on CDR3 protein sequence are summarized as one entry with the most common DNA and genes. This sample gives just over 500,000 distinct CDR3 sequences in total; 20% to 25% of them show up just once. Together, the top ten hold 0.8% to 1% of the sample. These same data were also listed under a study on T cells expressing NK-cell markers.

Sequencing used CD4+ T cells sorted from blood. The receptor set was obtained from a woman aged 18 to 35 in good health.

The sample holds a few counts of this clonotype. The gene calls are TRBV3-1 and TRBJ2-5; 7 nucleotides match TRBD1. V trimming: 8 bases; J trimming: 6 bases; junction bases outside the gene matches: 9. Germline CDR1 reads LGHDT; CDR2 reads YNNKEL (reference sequence). The CDR3 sequence is 13 residues long. CDR3 nucleotides: TGTGCCAGCGCCGGGACAGATAGAAAGACCCAGTACTTC. As protein: CASAGTDRKTQYF.

The genes are TRBV27 and TRBJ2-7; TRBD1 might be the D (6 bases). V was shortened by 7 bases and J by 4 bases, with 11 bases between the two germline ends. CDR3 length: 12 residues. Germline CDR1 is MNHEY and CDR2 is SMNVEV (reference sequence). The CDR3 DNA follows: TGTGCCAGCACTGGCAGGGGATACGAGCAGTACTTC. This translates into CASTGRGYEQYF.

The chain carries TRBV7-3 and TRBJ1-2; D may be TRBD1 (6 bases). This CDR3 is 14 amino acids long. The V end lost 1 base, the J end lost 8 bases, and 14 bases lay between the germline ends. CDR1 is SGHTA and CDR2 is FQGTGA in the germline V gene. Here the CDR3 DNA reads TGTGCCAGCAGCTTAAATTCGGGGGGCGCGGGCTACACCTTC. Its protein product is CASSLNSGGAGYTF. The complete variable domain, with remaining parts taken from reference TRBV7-3 and TRBJ1-2, reads GAGVSQTPSNKVTEKGKYVELRCDPISGHTALYWYRQSLGQGPEFLIYFQGTGAADDSGLPNDRFFAVRPEGSVSTLKIQRTERGDSAVYLCASSLNSGGAGYTFGSGTRLTVV.

In DNA form, the CDR3 reads TGCAGCGTTGGACCAAGGACACAGGGGGCCTTCTACAATGAGCAGTTCTTC. This translates into CSVGPRTQGAFYNEQFF. V gene TRBV29-1 combines with J gene TRBJ2-1; TRBD1 matches at 9 bases. V gave up 4 bases and J gave up 3 bases; unmatched junction bases: 13. This CDR3 region has 17 residues. Per the germline V gene, CDR1 is SQVTM and CDR2 is ANQGSEA.

The DNA for the CDR3 is TGCGCCAGCAGCTGGGCCGGGACTAGCTACAATGAGCAGTTCTTC. This encodes CASSWAGTSYNEQFF. This chain links TRBV5-1 with TRBJ2-1; the match to TRBD2 covers 8 bases. The trim removed 3 bases at V and 3 bases at J, leaving 5 bases unmatched. Germline CDR1 is SGHRS and CDR2 is YFSETQ. The CDR3 loop spans 15 amino acids.

This clonotype was seen a few times. The V and J genes are TRBV9 and TRBJ2-3; no clear D. The ends were cut back, 0 bases at V and 6 bases at J, with 8 bases in the middle. CDR1 SGDLS and CDR2 YYNGEE come from the germline V gene. The CDR3 is 13 amino acids. The CDR3 reads CASSVERRDTQYF. In DNA form, the CDR3 reads TGTGCCAGCAGCGTAGAGAGACGGGATACGCAGTATTTT.

This clonotype turned up a few times. The chain recombines TRBV20-1 with TRBJ2-5; a weak D match, TRBD2 (5 bases). The CDR3 is 14 residues long. V lost 1 base, J lost 5 bases, and 14 bases lay in between. Germline V gene sequence: CDR1 DFQATT, CDR2 SNEGSKA (reference sequence). The CDR3 bases are TGCAGTGCTAGAGTAGACCATAGAGGGGAGACCCAGTACTTC. It translates to CSARVDHRGETQYF.

The chain has TRBV7-9 and TRBJ2-1; TRBD2 agrees at 8 bases. This CDR3 spans 15 amino acids. CDR1 and CDR2 (germline): SEHNR, FQNEAQ (reference sequence). With 6 bases clipped from V and 3 bases from J, the junction kept 7 bases outside the gene matches. The CDR3 DNA is TGTGCCAGCAGTATTAGCGGGATAAACTACAATGAGCAGTTCTTC. This gives the protein CASSISGINYNEQFF. Full variable domain (rest looked up from reference TRBV7-9 and TRBJ2-1): DTGVSQNPRHKITKRGQNVTFRCDPISEHNRLYWYRQTLGQGPEFLTYFQNEAQLEKSRLLSDRFSAERPKGSFSTLEIQRTEQGDSAMYLCASSISGINYNEQFFGPGTRLTVL.

This clonotype was seen more than once but under ten times. The CDR3 spells CATSRDYRVDGELFF. CDR3 sequence (DNA): TGTGCCACCAGCAGAGATTACAGGGTTGACGGGGAGCTGTTTTTT. The V and J genes are TRBV15 and TRBJ2-2, with D perhaps TRBD1 (6 bases). The germline V and J ends were trimmed by 0 bases and 7 bases, with 12 bases remaining between them. The CDR3 has 15 amino acids. The germline V gene encodes CDR1 LNHNV and CDR2 YYDKDF (reference sequence).

This chain joins TRBV20-1 and TRBJ2-7; the match to TRBD2 covers 12 bases. V trimming: 3 bases; J trimming: 5 bases; junction bases outside the gene matches: 8. The CDR3 covers 15 residues. Germline V CDR1 and CDR2: DFQATT, SNEGSKA (reference sequence). As DNA, the CDR3 is TGCAGTGCTAGGACTAGCGGGAGAGGCACCGACGAGCAGTACTTC. Amino acid sequence: CSARTSGRGTDEQYF.

The sample holds many counts of this clonotype. This chain joins TRBV7-3 and TRBJ2-1, with D unresolved. The CDR3 has 18 amino acids. Germline loops: CDR1 SGHTA, CDR2 FQGTGA. V was pared by 2 bases and J by 2 bases, with 19 bases between. For the CDR3, the DNA is TGTGCCAGCAGCTTATTACCCCCAACCGCTAGTACCTACAATGAGCAGTTCTTC. Translated: CASSLLPPTASTYNEQFF.

J is TRBJ1-4 and V is TRBV5-1; 7 bases match TRBD1. CDR3 length: 15 residues. Unmatched junction bases numbered 6, after V lost 7 bases and J lost 0 bases. The germline CDR1 and CDR2 sequences are SGHRS and YFSETQ. Here the CDR3 reads CASSGTATTNEKLFF. CDR3 nucleotide sequence: TGCGCCAGCTCTGGGACAGCCACAACTAATGAAAAACTGTTTTTT.

The chain carries TRBV7-2 and TRBJ2-3, with D possibly matching TRBD2 (5 bases). CDR1 is SGHTA, CDR2 FQGNSA, per germline. V gave up 1 base and J gave up 4 bases, with 15 bases separating them. The CDR3 has 16 amino acids. This CDR3 reads CASSLDMRVSADTQYF. The CDR3 DNA reads as TGTGCCAGCAGCTTAGATATGAGGGTTTCAGCAGATACGCAGTATTTT.

The chain is built from TRBV4-3 and TRBJ2-1; 13 nucleotides line up with TRBD2. With 3 bases clipped from V and 8 bases from J, the junction kept 13 bases outside the gene matches. The V gene's germline CDR1 is LGHNA and CDR2 YSLEER. The CDR3 covers 18 residues. The CDR3: CASSQGTFGLAGADEQFF. The CDR3 coding sequence is TGCGCCAGCAGCCAGGGTACCTTTGGACTAGCGGGAGCGGATGAGCAGTTCTTC.

The chain employs TRBV7-2 and TRBJ2-7; 14 nucleotides match TRBD2. V gave up 3 bases and J gave up 2 bases; unmatched junction bases: 3. CDR3 length equals 16 residues. Germline CDR1 is SGHTA and CDR2 is FQGNSA. For the CDR3, the DNA is TGTGCCAGCAGCTTCCCGGGACTAGCGGGGGCCTACGAGCAGTACTTC. This sequence encodes CASSFPGLAGAYEQYF.

In this sample, this clonotype turned up many times. This chain joins TRBV7-8 and TRBJ2-1; D remains unclear. Germline V gene sequence: CDR1 SGHVS, CDR2 FQNEAQ. This CDR3 has 13 amino acids. The V gene lost 1 base and the J gene lost 12 bases, with 13 bases spanning the gap. The CDR3 loop reads CASSLEEGVVQFF. The CDR3 nucleotides read TGTGCCAGCAGCTTAGAGGAAGGTGTGGTGCAGTTCTTC.

The chain is built from TRBV11-2 and TRBJ2-3; 8 nucleotides align to TRBD2. The germline V gene has CDR1 SGHAT and CDR2 FQNNGV. The CDR3 runs 20 residues. Trimming cost V 5 bases and J 2 bases; bases outside gene matches: 21. The CDR3: CASSLLSISGINYYTDTQYF. For the CDR3, the DNA is TGTGCCAGCAGCCTCTTATCGATTAGCGGGATTAACTATTACACAGATACGCAGTATTTT.